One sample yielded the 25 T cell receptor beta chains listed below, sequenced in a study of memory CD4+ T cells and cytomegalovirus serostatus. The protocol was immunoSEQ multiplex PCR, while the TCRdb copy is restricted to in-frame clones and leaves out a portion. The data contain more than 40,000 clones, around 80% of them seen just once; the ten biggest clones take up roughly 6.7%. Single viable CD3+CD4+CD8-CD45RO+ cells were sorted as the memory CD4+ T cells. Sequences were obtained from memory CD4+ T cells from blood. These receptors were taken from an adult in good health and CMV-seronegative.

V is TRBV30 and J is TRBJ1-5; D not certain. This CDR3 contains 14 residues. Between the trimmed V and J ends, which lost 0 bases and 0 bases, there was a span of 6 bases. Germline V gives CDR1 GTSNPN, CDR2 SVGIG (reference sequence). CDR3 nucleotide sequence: TGTGCCTGGAGTGTACAGAGTAGCAATCAGCCCCAGCATTTT. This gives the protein CAWSVQSSNQPQHF.

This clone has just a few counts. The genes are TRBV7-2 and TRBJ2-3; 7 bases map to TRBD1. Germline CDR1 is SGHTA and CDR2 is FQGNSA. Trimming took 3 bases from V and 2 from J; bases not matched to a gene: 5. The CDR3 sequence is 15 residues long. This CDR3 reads CASSFRDSSTDTQYF. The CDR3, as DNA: TGTGCCAGCAGCTTTCGGGACAGCTCCACAGATACGCAGTATTTT.

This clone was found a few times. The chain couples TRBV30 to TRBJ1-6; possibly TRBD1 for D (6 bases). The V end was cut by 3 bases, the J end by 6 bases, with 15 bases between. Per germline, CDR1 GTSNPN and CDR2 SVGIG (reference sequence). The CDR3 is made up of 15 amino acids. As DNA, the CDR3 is TGTGCCTGGAGGGCTCGGACAGCAGTTAATTCACCCCTCCACTTT. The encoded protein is CAWRARTAVNSPLHF.

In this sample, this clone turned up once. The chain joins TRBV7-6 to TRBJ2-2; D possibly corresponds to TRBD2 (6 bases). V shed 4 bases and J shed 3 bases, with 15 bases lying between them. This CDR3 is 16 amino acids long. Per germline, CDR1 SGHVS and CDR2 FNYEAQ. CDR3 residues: CASSWGLADHTGELFF. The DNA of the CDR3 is TGTGCCAGCAGCTGGGGTTTAGCGGACCACACCGGGGAGCTGTTTTTT.

The CDR3 DNA reads TGTGCCAGCAGCTTACAGGGTACAAATGAAAAACTGTTTTTT. Amino acids: CASSLQGTNEKLFF. The V and J genes are TRBV7-2 and TRBJ1-4; a possible D gene is TRBD1 (5 bases). This CDR3 comprises 14 residues. Germline CDR1 reads SGHTA; CDR2 reads FQGNSA. Trimming took off 2 bases at V and 5 bases at J, with 9 bases between the two ends.

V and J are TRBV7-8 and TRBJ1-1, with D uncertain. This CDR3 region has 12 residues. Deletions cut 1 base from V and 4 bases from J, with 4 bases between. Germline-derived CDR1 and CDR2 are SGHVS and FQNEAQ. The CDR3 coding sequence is TGTGCCAGCAGCTTAGATACCACTGAAGCTTTCTTT. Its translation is CASSLDTTEAFF.

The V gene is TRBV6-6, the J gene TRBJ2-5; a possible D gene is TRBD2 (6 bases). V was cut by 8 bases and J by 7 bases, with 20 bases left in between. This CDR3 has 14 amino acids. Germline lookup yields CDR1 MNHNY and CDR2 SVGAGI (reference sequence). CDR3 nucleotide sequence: TGTGCCAGCGCTCCCGGAAGGTTGGAGGGGACCCAGTACTTC. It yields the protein CASAPGRLEGTQYF.

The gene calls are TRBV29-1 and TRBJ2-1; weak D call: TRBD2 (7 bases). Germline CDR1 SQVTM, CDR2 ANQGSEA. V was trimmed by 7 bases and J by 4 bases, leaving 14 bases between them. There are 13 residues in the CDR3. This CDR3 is CSGVRGGYNEQFF. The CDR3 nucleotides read TGCAGCGGGGTGAGGGGGGGATACAATGAGCAGTTCTTC.

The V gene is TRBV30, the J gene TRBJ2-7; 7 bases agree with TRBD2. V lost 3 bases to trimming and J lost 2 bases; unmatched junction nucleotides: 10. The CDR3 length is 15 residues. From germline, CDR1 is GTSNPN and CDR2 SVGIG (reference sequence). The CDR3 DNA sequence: TGTGCCTGGAGAACCCGGGGCGGGGGAACCTACGAGCAGTACTTC. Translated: CAWRTRGGGTYEQYF.

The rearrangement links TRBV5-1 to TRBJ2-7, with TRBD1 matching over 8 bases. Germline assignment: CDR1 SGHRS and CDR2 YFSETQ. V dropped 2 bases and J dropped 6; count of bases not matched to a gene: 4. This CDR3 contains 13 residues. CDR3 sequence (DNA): TGCGCCAGCAGCTTAGGACAGGGTGGCGAGCAGTACTTC. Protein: CASSLGQGGEQYF.

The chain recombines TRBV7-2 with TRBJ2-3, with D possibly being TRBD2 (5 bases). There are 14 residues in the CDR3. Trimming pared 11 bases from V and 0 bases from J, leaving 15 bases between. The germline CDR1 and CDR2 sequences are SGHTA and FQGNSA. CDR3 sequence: CAVGRDQSTDTQYF. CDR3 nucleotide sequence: TGTGCCGTAGGCCGGGATCAGAGCACAGATACGCAGTATTTT.

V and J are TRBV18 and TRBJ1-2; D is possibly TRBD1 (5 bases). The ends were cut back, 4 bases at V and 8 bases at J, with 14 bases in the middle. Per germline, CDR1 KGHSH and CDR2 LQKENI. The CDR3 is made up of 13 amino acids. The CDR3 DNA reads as TGTGCCAGCTCACAGGACAACTCGGGAGGCTACACCTTC. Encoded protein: CASSQDNSGGYTF.

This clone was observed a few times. This CDR3 is CASSQDPVAGSTDTQYF. In DNA, the CDR3 is TGCGCCAGCAGCCAAGATCCGGTAGCGGGGAGCACAGATACGCAGTATTTT. The gene calls are TRBV4-3 and TRBJ2-3, with 8 bases that match TRBD2. The CDR3 runs to 17 residues. V dropped 0 bases and J dropped 0; count of bases not matched to a gene: 5. The germline V gene has CDR1 LGHNA and CDR2 YSLEER.

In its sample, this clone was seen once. CDR3 coding DNA: TGTGCCAGCAGCTTAGAACAGGGGCCAGATACGCAGTATTTT. This codes for CASSLEQGPDTQYF. The V and J genes are TRBV5-4 and TRBJ2-3, with 7 bases identical to TRBD1. V lost 2 bases to trimming and J lost 4 bases; unmatched junction nucleotides: 4. This CDR3 is 14 amino acids long. The germline V gene encodes CDR1 SGHNT and CDR2 YYREEE (reference sequence).

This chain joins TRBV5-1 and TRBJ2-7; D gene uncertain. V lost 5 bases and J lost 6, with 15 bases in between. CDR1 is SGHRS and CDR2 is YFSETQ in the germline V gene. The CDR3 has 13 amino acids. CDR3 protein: CASRLSPPGEQYF. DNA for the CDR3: TGCGCCAGCAGACTTAGCCCCCCTGGCGAGCAGTACTTC.

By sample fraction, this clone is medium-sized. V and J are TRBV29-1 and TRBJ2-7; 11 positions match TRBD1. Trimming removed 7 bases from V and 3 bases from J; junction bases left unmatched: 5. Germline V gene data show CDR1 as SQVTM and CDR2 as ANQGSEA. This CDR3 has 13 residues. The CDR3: CSARTGGYYEQYF. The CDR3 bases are TGCAGCGCTCGGACAGGGGGCTACTACGAGCAGTACTTC.

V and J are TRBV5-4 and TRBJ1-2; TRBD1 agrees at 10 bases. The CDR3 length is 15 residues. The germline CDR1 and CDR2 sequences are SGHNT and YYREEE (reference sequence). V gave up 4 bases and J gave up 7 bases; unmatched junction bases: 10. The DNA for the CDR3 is TGTGCCAGCAGCCAGGGACAGGGGACCTATCGTGGCTACACCTTC. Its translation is CASSQGQGTYRGYTF.

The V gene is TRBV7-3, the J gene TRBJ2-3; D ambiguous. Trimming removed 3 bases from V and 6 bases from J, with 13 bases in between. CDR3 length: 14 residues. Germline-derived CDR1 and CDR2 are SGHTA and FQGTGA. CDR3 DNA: TGTGCCAGCAGCTTGGGCCGTCCACAGGATACGCAGTATTTT. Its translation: CASSLGRPQDTQYF.

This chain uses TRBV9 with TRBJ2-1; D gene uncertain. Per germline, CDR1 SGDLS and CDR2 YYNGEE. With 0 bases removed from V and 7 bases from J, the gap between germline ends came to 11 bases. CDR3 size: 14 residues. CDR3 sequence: CASSVDGTANEQFF. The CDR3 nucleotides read TGTGCCAGCAGCGTAGACGGCACGGCGAATGAGCAGTTCTTC.

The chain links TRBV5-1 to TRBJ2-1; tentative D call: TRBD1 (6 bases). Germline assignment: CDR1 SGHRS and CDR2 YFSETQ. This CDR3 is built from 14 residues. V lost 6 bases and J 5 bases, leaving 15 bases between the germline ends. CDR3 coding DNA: TGCGCCAGCACGGAAGGGGGTTACGACAATGAGCAGTTCTTC. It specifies CASTEGGYDNEQFF.

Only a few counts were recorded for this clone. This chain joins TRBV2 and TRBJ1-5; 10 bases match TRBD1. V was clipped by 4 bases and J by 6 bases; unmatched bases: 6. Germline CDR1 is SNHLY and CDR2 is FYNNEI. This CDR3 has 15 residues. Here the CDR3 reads CASSGSTGGSQPQHF. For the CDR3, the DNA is TGTGCCAGCAGTGGATCGACAGGGGGCAGTCAGCCCCAGCATTTT.

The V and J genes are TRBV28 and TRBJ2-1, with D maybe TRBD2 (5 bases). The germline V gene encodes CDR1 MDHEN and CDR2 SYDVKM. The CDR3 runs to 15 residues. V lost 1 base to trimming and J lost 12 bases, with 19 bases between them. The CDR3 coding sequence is TGTGCCAGCAGTTTATCCACTAGTGTAGGATTTGTGCAGTTCTTC. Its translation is CASSLSTSVGFVQFF. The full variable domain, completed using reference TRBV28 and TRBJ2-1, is DVKVTQSSRYLVKRTGEKVFLECVQDMDHENMFWYRQDPGLGLRLIYFSYDVKMKEKGDIPEGYSVSREKKERFSLILESASTNQTSMYLCASSLSTSVGFVQFFGPGTRLTVL.

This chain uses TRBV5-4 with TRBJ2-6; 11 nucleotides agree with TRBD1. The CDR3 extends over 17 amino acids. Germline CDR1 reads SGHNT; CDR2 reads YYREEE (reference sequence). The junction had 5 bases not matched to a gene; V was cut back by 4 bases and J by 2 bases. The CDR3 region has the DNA TGTGCCAGCAGCACGGGACAGGGGGGTACTGGGGCCAACGTCCTGACTTTC. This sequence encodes CASSTGQGGTGANVLTF.

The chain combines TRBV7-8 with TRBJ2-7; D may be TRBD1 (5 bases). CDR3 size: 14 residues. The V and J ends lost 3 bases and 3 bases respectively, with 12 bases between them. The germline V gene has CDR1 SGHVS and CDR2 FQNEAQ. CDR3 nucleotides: TGTGCCAGCAGCTTCTCCAGGGTACTCTACGAGCAGTACTTC. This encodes CASSFSRVLYEQYF.

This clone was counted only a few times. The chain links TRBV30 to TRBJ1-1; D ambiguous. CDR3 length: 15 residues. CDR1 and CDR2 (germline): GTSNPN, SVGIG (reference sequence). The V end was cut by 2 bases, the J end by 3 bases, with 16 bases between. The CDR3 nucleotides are TGTGCCTGGAGTCCCGGCCGTCCGGAGGACACTGAAGCTTTCTTT. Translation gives CAWSPGRPEDTEAFF.